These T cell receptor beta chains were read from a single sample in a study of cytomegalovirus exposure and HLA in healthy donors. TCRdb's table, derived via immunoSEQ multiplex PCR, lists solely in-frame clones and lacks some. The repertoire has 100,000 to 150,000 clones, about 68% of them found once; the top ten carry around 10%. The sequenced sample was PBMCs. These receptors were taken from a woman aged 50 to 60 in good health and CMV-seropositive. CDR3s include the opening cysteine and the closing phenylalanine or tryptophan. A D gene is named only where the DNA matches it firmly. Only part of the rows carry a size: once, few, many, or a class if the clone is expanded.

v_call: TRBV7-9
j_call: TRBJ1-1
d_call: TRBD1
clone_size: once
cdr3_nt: TGTGCCAGCAGTGAGGGGGCGAACACTGAAGCTTTCTTT
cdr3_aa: CASSEGANTEAFF

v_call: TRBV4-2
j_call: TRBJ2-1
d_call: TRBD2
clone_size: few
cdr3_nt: TGTGCCAGCAGCCAAGATTTAGCGGGAGACAGGTATGAGCAGTTCTTC
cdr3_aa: CASSQDLAGDRYEQFF

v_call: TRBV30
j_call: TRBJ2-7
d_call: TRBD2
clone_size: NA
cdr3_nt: TGTGCCTGGTCCCGAGGACTAGCGGGATCCTCCTCCTACGAGCAGTACTTC
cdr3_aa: CAWSRGLAGSSSYEQYF

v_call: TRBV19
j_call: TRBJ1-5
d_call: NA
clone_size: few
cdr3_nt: TGTGCCAGTAGTACGATTGACAGGCTTTCCAATCAGCCCCAGCATTTT
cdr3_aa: CASSTIDRLSNQPQHF

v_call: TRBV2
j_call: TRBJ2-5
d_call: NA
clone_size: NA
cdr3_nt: TGCGCAACCGATATCGGGAATCAAGAGACCCAGTACTTC
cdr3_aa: CATDIGNQETQYF

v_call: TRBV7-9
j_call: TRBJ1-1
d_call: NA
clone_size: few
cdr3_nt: TGTGCCAGCAGCTTCCCTAAGATGAACACTGAAGCTTTCTTT
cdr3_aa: CASSFPKMNTEAFF

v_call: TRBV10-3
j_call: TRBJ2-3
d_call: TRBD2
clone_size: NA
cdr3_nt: TGTGCCATCAGACCGGGACTAGCGGAAACAGATACGCAGTATTTT
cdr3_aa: CAIRPGLAETDTQYF

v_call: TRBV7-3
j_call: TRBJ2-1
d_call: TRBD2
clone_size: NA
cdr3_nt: TGTGCCAGCAGCTTAAGGACTAGCGGGACCAACTACAATGAGCAGTTCTTC
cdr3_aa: CASSLRTSGTNYNEQFF

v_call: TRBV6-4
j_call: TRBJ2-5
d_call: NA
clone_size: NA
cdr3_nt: TGTGCCAGCAGTGACTCGCACGGTCAAGAGACCCAGTACTTC
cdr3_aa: CASSDSHGQETQYF

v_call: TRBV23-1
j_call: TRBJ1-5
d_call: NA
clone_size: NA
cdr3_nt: TGCGCCGGGGGAGGTAACGAGCCCCAGCATTTT
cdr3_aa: CAGGGNEPQHF

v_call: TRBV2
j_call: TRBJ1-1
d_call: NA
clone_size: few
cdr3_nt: TGTGCCAGGCAGGGAACTGAAGCTTTCTTT
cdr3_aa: CARQGTEAFF

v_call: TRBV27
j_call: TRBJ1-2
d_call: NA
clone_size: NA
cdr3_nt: TGTGCCAGCAGCGAAGGGGGCTATGGCTACACCTTC
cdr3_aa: CASSEGGYGYTF

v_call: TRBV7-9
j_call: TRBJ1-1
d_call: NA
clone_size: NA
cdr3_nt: TGTGCCAGCAGCTTGGAGACGAACACTGAAGCTTTCTTT
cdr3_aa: CASSLETNTEAFF

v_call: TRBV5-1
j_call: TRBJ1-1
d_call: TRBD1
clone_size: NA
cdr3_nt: TGCGCCAGCAGCTTGCTGAGTTCAGGGGGTGGGACTGAAGCTTTCTTT
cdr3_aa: CASSLLSSGGGTEAFF

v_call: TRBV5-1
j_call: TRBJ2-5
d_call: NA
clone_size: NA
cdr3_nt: TGCGCCAGCAGCTTGGGTCTAGAGGGTTTTGAGGAGACCCAGTACTTC
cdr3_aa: CASSLGLEGFEETQYF

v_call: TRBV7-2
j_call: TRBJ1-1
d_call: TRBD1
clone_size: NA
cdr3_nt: TGTGCCAGCAGCTTAAGGGACAGTTCAAGTGAAGCTTTCTTT
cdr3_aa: CASSLRDSSSEAFF

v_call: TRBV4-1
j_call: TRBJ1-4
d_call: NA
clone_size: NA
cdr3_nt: TGCGCCAGCAGCCAACTCAGAAGTGAAAAACTGTTTTTT
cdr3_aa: CASSQLRSEKLFF

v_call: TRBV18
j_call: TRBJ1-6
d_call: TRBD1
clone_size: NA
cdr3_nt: TGTGCCAGCTCACCAGGGACAGGGGAAAATTCACCCCTCCACTTT
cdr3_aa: CASSPGTGENSPLHF

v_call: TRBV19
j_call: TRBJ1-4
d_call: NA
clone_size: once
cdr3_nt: TGTGCCAGTAGGAGGAGAGATAGGGGTGAAAAACTGTTTTTT
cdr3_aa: CASRRRDRGEKLFF

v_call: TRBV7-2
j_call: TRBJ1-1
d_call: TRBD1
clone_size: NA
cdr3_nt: TGTGCCAGCAGCTCAACGGGACAGGGTCTACGAGCTTTCTTT
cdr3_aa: CASSSTGQGLRAFF

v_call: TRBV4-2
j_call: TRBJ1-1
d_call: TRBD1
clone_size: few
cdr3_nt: TGTGCCAGCAGCCAAGAGACAGGGGGAGGCACTGAAGCTTTCTTT
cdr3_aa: CASSQETGGGTEAFF

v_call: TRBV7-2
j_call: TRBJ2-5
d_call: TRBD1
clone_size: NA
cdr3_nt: TGTGCCAGCAGCCTGAGACAGGGTTCAGCGGAACTTTACCAAGAGACCCAGTACTTC
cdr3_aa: CASSLRQGSAELYQETQYF

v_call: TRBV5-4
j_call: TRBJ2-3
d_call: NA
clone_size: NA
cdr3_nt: TGTGCCAGCAGCTTGGCTAGCGGCACAGATACGCAGTATTTT
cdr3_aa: CASSLASGTDTQYF

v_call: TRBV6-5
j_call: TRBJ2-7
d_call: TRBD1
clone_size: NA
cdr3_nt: TGTGCCAGCAGTACTCCGGACAGGATCTACGAGCAGTACTTC
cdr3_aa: CASSTPDRIYEQYF

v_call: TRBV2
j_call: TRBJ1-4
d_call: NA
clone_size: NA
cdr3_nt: TGTGCCAGCAGTATACAGCCTCATGAAAAACTGTTTTTT
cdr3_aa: CASSIQPHEKLFF

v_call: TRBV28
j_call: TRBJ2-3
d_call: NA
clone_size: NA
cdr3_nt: TGTGCCAGCAGTCCAGCCCTAGATGGAAGAGGCACAGATACGCAGTATTTT
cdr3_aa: CASSPALDGRGTDTQYF

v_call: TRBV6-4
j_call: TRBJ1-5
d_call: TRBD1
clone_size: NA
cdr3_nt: TGTGCCAGCCGCGAACAGGGGAACAGCAATCAGCCCCAGCATTTT
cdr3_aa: CASREQGNSNQPQHF

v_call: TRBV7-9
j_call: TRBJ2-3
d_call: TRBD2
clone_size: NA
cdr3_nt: TGTGCCAGCAGCTGGGGGGTGACTAGCGCAGATACGCAGTATTTT
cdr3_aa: CASSWGVTSADTQYF

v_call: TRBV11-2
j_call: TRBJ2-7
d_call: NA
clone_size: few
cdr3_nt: TGTGCCAGCAGCTTAGATACGGGAACCTACGAGCAGTACTTC
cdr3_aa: CASSLDTGTYEQYF

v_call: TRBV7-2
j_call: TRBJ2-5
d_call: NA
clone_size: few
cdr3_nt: TGTGCCAGCAGCTTCGATGGGACAACGCAAGAGACCCAGTACTTC
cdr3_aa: CASSFDGTTQETQYF

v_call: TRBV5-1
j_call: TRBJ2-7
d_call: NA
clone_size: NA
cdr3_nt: TGCGCCAGCAGCACGGCCTCCGACAGCTACGAGCAGTACTTC
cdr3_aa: CASSTASDSYEQYF

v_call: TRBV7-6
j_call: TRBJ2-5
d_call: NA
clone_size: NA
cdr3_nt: TGTGCCAGCAGCTTAGTTTGGCAAAACCAAGAGACCCAGTACTTC
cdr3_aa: CASSLVWQNQETQYF

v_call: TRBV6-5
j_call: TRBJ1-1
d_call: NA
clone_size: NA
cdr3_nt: TGTGCCAGCAGTCCTCAAGACAGGTCAAACACTGAAGCTTTCTTT
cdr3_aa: CASSPQDRSNTEAFF

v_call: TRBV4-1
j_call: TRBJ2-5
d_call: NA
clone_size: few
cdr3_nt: TGCGCCAGCAGCCAAGATCTGAGGGCCCTTGGAGGGACCCAGTACTTC
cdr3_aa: CASSQDLRALGGTQYF

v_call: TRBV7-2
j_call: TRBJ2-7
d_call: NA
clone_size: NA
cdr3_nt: TGTGCCAGCAGCTTGGGCAGAACCTACGAGCAGTACTTC
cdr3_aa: CASSLGRTYEQYF

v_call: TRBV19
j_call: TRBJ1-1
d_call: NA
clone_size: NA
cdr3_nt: TGTGCCAGTAGAAACTTGGGGGGTGTCACTGAAGCTTTCTTT
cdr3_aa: CASRNLGGVTEAFF

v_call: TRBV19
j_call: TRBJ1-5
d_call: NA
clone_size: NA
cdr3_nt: TGTGCCAGTAGTATAGTTTCAGGGCAATGGGATCAGCCCCAGCATTTT
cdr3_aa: CASSIVSGQWDQPQHF

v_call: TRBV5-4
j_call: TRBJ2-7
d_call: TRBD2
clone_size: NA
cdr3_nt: TGTGCCAGCAGCTCGGACGCCGGGACTAGCCTCTACGAGCAGTACTTC
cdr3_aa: CASSSDAGTSLYEQYF

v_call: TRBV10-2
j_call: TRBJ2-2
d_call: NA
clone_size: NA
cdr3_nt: TGCGCCAGCAGTGATTTCGCGAACACCGGGGAGCTGTTTTTT
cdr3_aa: CASSDFANTGELFF

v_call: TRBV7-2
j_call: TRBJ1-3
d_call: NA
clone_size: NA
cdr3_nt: TGTGCCAGCAGCCTTCAGACAGCCTCTGGAAACACCATATATTTT
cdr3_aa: CASSLQTASGNTIYF

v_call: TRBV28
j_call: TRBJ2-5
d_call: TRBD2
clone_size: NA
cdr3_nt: TGTGCCAGCAGCTTGAGCGGGAGGGTCGAGACCCAGTACTTC
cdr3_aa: CASSLSGRVETQYF

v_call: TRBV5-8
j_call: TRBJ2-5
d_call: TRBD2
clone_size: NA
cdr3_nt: TGTGCCAGCAGCTTCCTGGCTAGCGGGGGGGAGACCCAGTACTTC
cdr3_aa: CASSFLASGGETQYF

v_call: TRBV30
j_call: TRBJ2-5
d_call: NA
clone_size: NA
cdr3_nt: TGTGCCTGGAGTGTAAGGGCTAGCGTACAAGAGACCCAGTACTTC
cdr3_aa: CAWSVRASVQETQYF

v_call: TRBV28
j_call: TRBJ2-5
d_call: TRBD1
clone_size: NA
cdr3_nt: TGTGCCAGCAGTGAGGGGGCCCAAGAGACCCAGTACTTC
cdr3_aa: CASSEGAQETQYF

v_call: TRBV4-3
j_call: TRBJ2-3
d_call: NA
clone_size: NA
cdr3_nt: TGCGCCAGCAGCCTTCTAGCTGGCGCTAGCACAGATACGCAGTATTTT
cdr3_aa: CASSLLAGASTDTQYF

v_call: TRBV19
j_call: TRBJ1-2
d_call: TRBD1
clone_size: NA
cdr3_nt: TGTGCCAGTAGTGCCGGGACAGGGGATCGCTATGGCTACACCTTC
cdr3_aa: CASSAGTGDRYGYTF

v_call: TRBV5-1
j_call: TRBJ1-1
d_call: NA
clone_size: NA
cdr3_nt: TGCGCCAGCAGCCAGAACAGGGATGAAGCTTTCTTT
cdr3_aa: CASSQNRDEAFF

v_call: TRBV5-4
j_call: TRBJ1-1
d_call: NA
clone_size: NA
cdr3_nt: TGTGCCAGCAGACACGGACCGGGACATCCGAACACTGAAGCTTTCTTT
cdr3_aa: CASRHGPGHPNTEAFF

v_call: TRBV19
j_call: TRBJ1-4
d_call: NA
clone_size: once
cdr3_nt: TGTGCCAGTAGTGTACAGGGAGCTAATGAAAAACTGTTTTTT
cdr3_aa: CASSVQGANEKLFF